This is a list of T cell receptor beta chains from one sample in a study of technical replicates of blood from a handful of donors. Sequenced by immunoSEQ multiplex PCR; TCRdb stores in-frame clones only, minus some. The data show about 15,000 clones, 65% to 85% seen once. Sequencing was carried out using PBMCs. These receptor sequences come from a human donor in good health. Both conserved end residues are part of each CDR3. A D gene is named only where the DNA matches it firmly. Clone size is stated in some rows and not others, as once, few, many or a class when expanded.

d_gene	j_gene	abundance	v_gene	CDR3nt	CDR3aa
.	TRBJ1-1	.	TRBV27	TGTGCCAGCAGGTCAGGGTTATACACTGAAGCTTTCTTT	CASRSGLYTEAFF
.	TRBJ1-5	.	TRBV30	TGTGCCGGATCTGCGGGCTTGTCCTTTCAGCCCCAGCATTTT	CAGSAGLSFQPQHF
TRBD1	TRBJ1-1	once	TRBV6-5	TGTGCCAGCAGTGTGGACAGGGGGAGTGAAGCTTTCTTT	CASSVDRGSEAFF
.	TRBJ1-5	.	TRBV18	TGTGCCAGCTCACCACAGGGGTCGGGCAATCAGCCCCAGCATTTT	CASSPQGSGNQPQHF
.	TRBJ2-5	.	TRBV5-4	TGTGCCAGCAGCTTAGGCAGGGGCGAAGAGACCCAGTACTTC	CASSLGRGEETQYF
.	TRBJ1-5	.	TRBV5-8	TGTGCCAGCAGCTTGGGAAGGGGGAATCAGCCCCAGCATTTT	CASSLGRGNQPQHF
TRBD1	TRBJ1-2	.	TRBV6-6	TGTGCCAGCAGTTCGAACGACAGGGCCGTTGGCTACACCTTC	CASSSNDRAVGYTF
.	TRBJ1-2	.	TRBV29-1	TGCAGCGTTGAAGCCCCCCACCCCGGGGGTAACTATGGCTACACCTTC	CSVEAPHPGGNYGYTF
TRBD1	TRBJ1-5	.	TRBV15	TGTGCCACCAGCGGACAGGGTTCTCAGCCCCAGCATTTT	CATSGQGSQPQHF
TRBD2	TRBJ2-7	.	TRBV6-1	TGTGCCAGCAGTGAAGAATTAGCGGGAGGCCGACCGATCTACGAGCAGTACTTC	CASSEELAGGRPIYEQYF
.	TRBJ1-4	.	TRBV2	TGTGCCAGTGACAGGAACGGATTGGGTGAAAAACTGTTTTTT	CASDRNGLGEKLFF
TRBD1	TRBJ1-2	.	TRBV10-2	TGCGCCAGCAGTGAGTCGGGACAGGGGATGGGCGGCTACACCTTC	CASSESGQGMGGYTF
.	TRBJ1-2	.	TRBV30	TGTGCCTGGACCGGACAAACCTATGGCTACACCTTC	CAWTGQTYGYTF
TRBD1	TRBJ2-5	.	TRBV9	TGTGCCAGCAGCTTGCGACAGGGGGCCGAGACCCAGTACTTC	CASSLRQGAETQYF
.	TRBJ2-1	.	TRBV28	TGTGCCAGCAGTTCCTCCGGGACAAACTACAATGAGCAGTTCTTC	CASSSSGTNYNEQFF
.	TRBJ2-5	.	TRBV5-4	TGTGCCAGCACGCAGGACAGACAAGAGACCCAGTACTTC	CASTQDRQETQYF